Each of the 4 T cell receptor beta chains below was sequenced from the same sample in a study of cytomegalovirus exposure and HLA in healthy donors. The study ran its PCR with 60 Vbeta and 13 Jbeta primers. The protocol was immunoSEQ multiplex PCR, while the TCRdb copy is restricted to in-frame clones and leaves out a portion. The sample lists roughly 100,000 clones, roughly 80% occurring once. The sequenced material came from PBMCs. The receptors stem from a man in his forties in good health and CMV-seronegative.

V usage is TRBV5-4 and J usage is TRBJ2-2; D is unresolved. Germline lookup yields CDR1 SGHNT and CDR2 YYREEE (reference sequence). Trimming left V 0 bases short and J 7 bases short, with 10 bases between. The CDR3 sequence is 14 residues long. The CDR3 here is CASSLDPSGGELFF. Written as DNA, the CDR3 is TGTGCCAGCAGCTTGGACCCCTCGGGCGGGGAGCTGTTTTTT.

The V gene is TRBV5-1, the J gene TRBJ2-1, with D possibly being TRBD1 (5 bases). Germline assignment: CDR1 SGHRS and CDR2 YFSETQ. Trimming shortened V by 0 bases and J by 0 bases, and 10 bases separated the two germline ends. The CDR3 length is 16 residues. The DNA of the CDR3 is TGCGCCAGCAGCTTGGAGGGGCCGAGCTCCTACAATGAGCAGTTCTTC. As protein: CASSLEGPSSYNEQFF.

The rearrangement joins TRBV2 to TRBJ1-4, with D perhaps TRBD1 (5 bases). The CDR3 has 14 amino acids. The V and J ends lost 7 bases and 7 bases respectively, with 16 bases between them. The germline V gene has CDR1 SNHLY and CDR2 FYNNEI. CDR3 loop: CASNVRLGGEKLFF. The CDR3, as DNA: TGTGCCAGCAATGTAAGGCTGGGGGGTGAAAAACTGTTTTTT.

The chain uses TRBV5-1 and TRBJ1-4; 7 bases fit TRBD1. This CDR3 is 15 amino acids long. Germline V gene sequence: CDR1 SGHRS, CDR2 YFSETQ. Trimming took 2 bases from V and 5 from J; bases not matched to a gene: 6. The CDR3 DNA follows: TGCGCCAGCAGCTTATCCAGGGGGAGAAATGAAAAACTGTTTTTT. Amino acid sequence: CASSLSRGRNEKLFF.